One sample yielded the 14 T cell receptor beta chains listed below, sequenced in a study of cytomegalovirus exposure and HLA in healthy donors. Vbeta (60) and Jbeta (13) primers were used in the PCR. Using immunoSEQ multiplex PCR, the repertoire was profiled, and TCRdb retains in-frame clones only, with some absent. The table has some 140,000 clones, about four fifths seen once. Sequences were obtained from PBMCs. Receptors originate from a man aged 25 to 40 in good health.

The V call is TRBV2, the J call TRBJ2-3; 9 nucleotides line up with TRBD2. The trim removed 7 bases at V and 4 bases at J, leaving 9 bases unmatched. CDR1 and CDR2 from the germline V gene are SNHLY and FYNNEI. The CDR3 totals 15 residues. CDR3 in DNA: TGTGCCAGCACCTCCGAGGTAGCGGGGGCAGATACGCAGTATTTT. Translation: CASTSEVAGADTQYF.

This clone has a handful of counts. The rearrangement joins TRBV5-1 to TRBJ2-7; 10 positions agree with TRBD1. This CDR3 region has 17 residues. The germline V gene has CDR1 SGHRS and CDR2 YFSETQ. The V and J ends lost 3 bases and 3 bases, in that order; junction bases with no gene match: 12. The chain's CDR3 is CASSSKGGTGAVYEQYF. Here the CDR3 DNA reads TGCGCCAGCAGCTCGAAGGGGGGGACAGGGGCCGTCTACGAGCAGTACTTC.

This rearrangement joins TRBV19 to TRBJ1-5; D is undetermined. Germline loops: CDR1 LNHDA, CDR2 SQIVND (reference sequence). Trimming took off 5 bases at V and 0 bases at J, with 17 bases between the two ends. The CDR3 length is 17 residues. The CDR3 nucleotides read TGTGCCAGTAGTCCCTCACCAAATTCCGGTAGCAATCAGCCCCAGCATTTT. Its translation: CASSPSPNSGSNQPQHF.

This clone appeared once. The germline gene is not matched at one end of the junction; a read error may be the cause. This chain connects TRBV7-9 to TRBJ2-3, with TRBD1 as a possible D gene (6 bases). Germline V gene sequence: CDR1 SEHNR, CDR2 FQNEAQ (reference sequence). This CDR3 is built from 15 residues. The DNA for the CDR3 is TGTTCCAGCAGTAACCAGGGGTGGGTATTGGATACGCAGTATTTT. Protein product: CSSSNQGWVLDTQYF.

The chain combines TRBV4-2 with TRBJ2-5, with D perhaps TRBD1 (7 bases). There are 14 residues in the CDR3. Germline V CDR1 and CDR2: LGHNA, YNFKEQ. V was pared by 3 bases and J by 5 bases, with 13 bases between. Here the CDR3 reads CASSHSGGKETQYF. In DNA, the CDR3 is TGTGCCAGCAGCCATTCAGGGGGGAAGGAGACCCAGTACTTC.

The chain links TRBV7-9 to TRBJ2-2; maybe TRBD1 (5 bases). Germline V gives CDR1 SEHNR, CDR2 FQNEAQ (reference sequence). Trimming removed 3 bases from V and 6 bases from J, with 14 bases in between. The CDR3 is 15 amino acids. CDR3 bases: TGTGCCAGCAGCTTTCAGGGCAGGAGCTCCGGGGAGCTGTTTTTT. Its translation: CASSFQGRSSGELFF.

As regards this clone: An end of the junction differs from the germline gene, which may be a read error. The gene calls are TRBV7-9 and TRBJ2-1; D might be TRBD2 (6 bases). This CDR3 region has 16 residues. CDR1 and CDR2 (germline): SEHNR, FQNEAQ (reference sequence). The CDR3 here is CSSSTSSDGMGNEQFF. DNA of the CDR3: TGTTCCAGCAGCACATCTAGCGACGGGATGGGGAATGAGCAGTTCTTC.

The table lists this clone with a count of one. This chain joins TRBV18 and TRBJ2-7; 7 positions agree with TRBD1. The V gene end was trimmed by 2 bases and the J gene end by 3 bases; junction bases not matched to a gene: 4. CDR1 and CDR2 (germline): KGHSH, LQKENI. The CDR3 is made up of 14 amino acids. The CDR3 protein is CASSPTDRVYEQYF. The CDR3 region has the DNA TGTGCCAGCTCACCAACAGACAGGGTCTACGAGCAGTACTTC.

The chain employs TRBV9 and TRBJ2-3; D remains ambiguous. Germline assignment: CDR1 SGDLS and CDR2 YYNGEE. The CDR3 extends over 15 amino acids. V was pared by 4 bases and J by 0 bases, with 12 bases between. The chain's CDR3 is CASSPTRTSTDTQYF. CDR3 DNA sequence: TGTGCCAGCAGCCCTACCCGAACTAGCACAGATACGCAGTATTTT.

The rearrangement joins TRBV2 to TRBJ2-7; 10 bases fit TRBD2. V was pared by 6 bases and J by 5 bases, with 16 bases of the junction left unmatched. Looked up from germline, CDR1 is SNHLY and CDR2 is FYNNEI. This CDR3 has 17 residues. The CDR3 here is CASSLPNSLAGDDEQYF. CDR3 sequence (DNA): TGTGCCAGCAGCCTTCCAAACTCTCTAGCGGGAGATGACGAGCAGTACTTC. The variable domain in full, completed from reference TRBV2 and TRBJ2-7, reads EPEVTQTPSHQVTQMGQEVILRCVPISNHLYFYWYRQILGQKVEFLVSFYNNEISEKSEIFDDQFSVERPDGSNFTLKIRSTKLEDSAMYFCASSLPNSLAGDDEQYFGPGTRLTVT.

The chain combines TRBV7-6 with TRBJ2-3; 10 bases are a match to TRBD2. The CDR3 runs to 15 residues. Germline CDR1 is SGHVS and CDR2 is FNYEAQ. V shed 0 bases and J 3 bases; nucleotides not matched to a gene: 0. CDR3 in DNA: TGTGCCAGCAGCTTAGCGGGACTAGCGACAGATACGCAGTATTTT. This codes for CASSLAGLATDTQYF.

The chain has TRBV5-1 and TRBJ2-3; D is perhaps TRBD2 (6 bases). CDR3 size: 14 residues. V dropped 0 bases and J dropped 2 bases, with 7 bases sitting between them. CDR1 and CDR2 from the germline V gene are SGHRS and YFSETQ. The CDR3 region has the DNA TGCGCCAGCAGCTTGGCGGGACTCACAGATACGCAGTATTTT. Translated, it gives CASSLAGLTDTQYF.

This chain connects TRBV12-5 to TRBJ2-6; 7 nucleotides line up with TRBD1. This CDR3 spans 13 amino acids. Germline V gene lookup returns CDR1 LGHNT and CDR2 FRNRAP. V lost 1 base, J lost 17 bases, and 8 bases stayed unmatched. The CDR3 DNA is TGTGCTAGTGGTTTGGGACGAGGGGGACAGATGACTTTC. It yields the protein CASGLGRGGQMTF.

The chain links TRBV14 to TRBJ2-5; D possibly corresponds to TRBD2 (6 bases). The CDR3 is 13 amino acids. The germline V and J ends were trimmed by 2 bases and 11 bases, with 15 bases remaining between them. Germline V gene data show CDR1 as SGHDN and CDR2 as FVKESK. CDR3 amino acids: CASSQSLGGWQYF. DNA of the CDR3: TGTGCCAGCAGCCAATCGCTAGGAGGGTGGCAGTACTTC.